Below are 11 T cell receptor beta chains sequenced from a single sample in a study of human T cells and chemical hapten exposure. Via MiXCR, TCRdb re-called the RACE reads, giving one row per CDR3 protein. The sample consists of 280,000 or so distinct CDR3 sequences, about 7.7% of them appearing once. Time point given: pre-sensitization, week 0. Documented treatment: therapeutic diphenylcyclopropenone sensitization with weekly scalp DPC. The sample in question was whole blood, obtained in connection with sensitization to the hapten diphenylcyclopropenone (DPC). The receptors were sampled from a man between 18 and 35 years old with alopecia areata. Some clones in this sample may be carry-over from other donors' samples.

This clonotype was seen more than once but under ten times. The V and J genes are TRBV27 and TRBJ1-1; D ambiguous. The V gene's germline CDR1 is MNHEY and CDR2 SMNVEV (reference sequence). V was cut by 3 bases and J by 10 bases, with 18 bases left in between. The CDR3 contains 14 residues. CDR3 coding DNA: TGTGCCAGCAGTTTGAGCCCTCACTTAGTACGAGCTTTCTTT. Its protein product is CASSLSPHLVRAFF.

The CDR3 reads CASSRGQGMTDTQYF. CDR3 DNA: TGTGCCAGCAGCCGGGGACAGGGTATGACAGATACGCAGTATTTT. The chain joins TRBV7-7 to TRBJ2-3; TRBD1 matches 9 bases. From germline, CDR1 is SSHAT and CDR2 FNYEAQ (reference sequence). The CDR3 is 15 amino acids. The V segment lost 5 bases and the J segment 3 bases; nucleotides outside the gene matches: 6. Drawing the rest from reference TRBV7-7 and TRBJ2-3, the complete variable domain is GAGVSQSPRYKVTKRGQDVTLRCDPISSHATLYWYQQALGQGPEFLTYFNYEAQPDKSGLPSDRFSAERPEGSISTLTIQRTEQRDSAMYRCASSRGQGMTDTQYFGPGTRLTVL.

This chain links TRBV7-2 with TRBJ2-1; D remains ambiguous. The CDR3 loop spans 13 amino acids. Germline V lookup: CDR1 SGHTA, CDR2 FQGNSA. The V end was cut by 1 base, the J end by 6 bases, with 7 bases between. The CDR3 DNA reads as TGTGCCAGCAGCTTAGATACTACCAATGAGCAGTTCTTC. As protein: CASSLDTTNEQFF. The full variable domain, its missing parts supplied by reference TRBV7-2 and TRBJ2-1, is GAGVSQSPSNKVTEKGKDVELRCDPISGHTALYWYRQSLGQGLEFLIYFQGNSAPDKSGLPSDRFSAERTGGSVSTLTIQRTQQEDSAVYLCASSLDTTNEQFFGPGTRLTVL.

The sample holds many counts of this clonotype. V is TRBV7-2 and J is TRBJ2-5; 7 bases are a match to TRBD1. Trimming cost V 6 bases and J 2 bases; bases outside gene matches: 3. The CDR3 extends over 13 amino acids. The germline V gene has CDR1 SGHTA and CDR2 FQGNSA. The CDR3 is CASSRDRQETQYF. CDR3 DNA sequence: TGTGCCAGCAGTCGGGACAGACAAGAGACCCAGTACTTC.

The chain is built from TRBV4-1 and TRBJ2-5, with D unresolved. The germline V and J ends were trimmed by 6 bases and 0 bases, with 14 bases remaining between them. The CDR3 spans 15 residues. Germline V gene lookup returns CDR1 MGHRA and CDR2 YSYEKL. CDR3 protein: CASRLAPTYQETQYF. CDR3 DNA: TGCGCCAGCAGACTCGCACCGACGTACCAAGAGACCCAGTACTTC.

The chain couples TRBV28 to TRBJ2-7; D is unclear. Trimming left V 8 bases short and J 3 bases short, with 8 bases between. This CDR3 comprises 11 residues. Germline assignment: CDR1 MDHEN and CDR2 SYDVKM. The CDR3 loop is CASGFIYEQYF. Written as DNA, the CDR3 is TGTGCCAGCGGATTTATCTACGAGCAGTACTTC.

This clonotype was counted ten times or more. V and J are TRBV12-3 or TRBV12-4 and TRBJ2-2; 9 bases line up with TRBD1. V was pared by 1 base and J by 4 bases, with 4 bases of the junction left unmatched. The CDR3 spans 16 residues. The CDR3 nucleotides read TGTGCCAGCAGTTTAGACAGGGGGCACACCACCGGGGAGCTGTTTTTT. Amino acids: CASSLDRGHTTGELFF.

This clonotype showed up just a few times. The chain uses TRBV6-5 and TRBJ1-1, with D uncertain. The germline V gene has CDR1 MNHEY and CDR2 SVGAGI. The CDR3 is 13 residues long. The V end lost 6 bases, the J end lost 3 bases, and 11 bases lay between the germline ends. The CDR3 nucleotides read TGTGCCAGCAGGGCGGGCGGGCACACTGAAGCTTTCTTT. This translates into CASRAGGHTEAFF.

This clonotype appeared a few times. V usage is TRBV6-4 and J usage is TRBJ1-1; D not certain. Trimming cost V 4 bases and J 1 base, with 7 bases left between them. This CDR3 has 13 amino acids. The germline CDR1 and CDR2 sequences are MRHNA and SNTAGT. The CDR3 region has the DNA TGTGCCAGCAGTGCGCAGCCGAACACTGAAGCTTTCTTT. It yields the protein CASSAQPNTEAFF.

The rearrangement uses TRBV11-2 and TRBJ1-3, with D tentatively TRBD1 (6 bases). The CDR3 runs to 16 residues. The V end was cut by 5 bases, the J end by 4 bases, with 18 bases between. Germline V gene sequence: CDR1 SGHAT, CDR2 FQNNGV. The CDR3 DNA reads TGTGCCAGCAGCCCCTCCCCGCGGGGGCAGGGAAACACCATATATTTT. Translated: CASSPSPRGQGNTIYF. Using reference TRBV11-2 and TRBJ1-3 for the parts outside the CDR3, the full variable domain is EAGVAQSPRYKIIEKRQSVAFWCNPISGHATLYWYQQILGQGPKLLIQFQNNGVVDDSQLPKDRFSAERLKGVDSTLKIQPAKLEDSAVYLCASSPSPRGQGNTIYFGEGSWLTVV.

This clonotype has ten or more counts. The chain combines TRBV6-2 or TRBV6-3 with TRBJ2-1; D might be TRBD2 (5 bases). Germline assignment: CDR1 MNHEY and CDR2 SVGEGT. The CDR3 runs to 15 residues. The V gene lost 6 bases and the J gene lost 3 bases, with 15 bases spanning the gap. CDR3 sequence reads: CASRPLGRGYNEQFF. The CDR3 bases are TGTGCCAGCAGACCACTAGGTAGAGGCTACAATGAGCAGTTCTTC.